The subject of this entry is one T cell receptor (beta chain). Its antigen is unknown. This sample is part of a study of T cell responses to AZD1222 COVID-19 vaccine. Whole-study results and caveats: It should be noted that donors were predominantly white British and more often female, and clonal diversity was possibly underestimated. No repertoire was sampled before or during the peak T cell response, only after it. Breadth and depth of Spike-specific TCRs rose after two AZD1222 doses.

Only in-frame clones appear in the TCRdb table, and some are missing; sequencing was by immunoSEQ multiplex PCR. This repertoire shows about 120,000 clones, roughly 90% found once; its top ten account for under 9%. The origin of this receptor is an adult in good health. Sample: peripheral blood, taken on day 0 of AZD1222 vaccination.

The chain's CDR3 is CASGERGARETQYF. In nucleotides, the CDR3 is TGTGCCAGCGGCGAGCGGGGGGCCCGGGAGACCCAGTACTTC. This chain joins TRBV3-1 (or the pseudogene TRBV3-2) and TRBJ2-5; TRBD2 matches 9 bases. Looked up from germline, CDR1 is LGHDT and CDR2 is YNNKEL (reference sequence). Germline trimming cut 8 bases from V and 5 bases from J; bases unmatched to any gene: 9. The CDR3 has 14 amino acids.